This record concerns one T cell receptor beta chain sequence. Its cognate antigen is unknown. TCRdb keeps only in-frame clones here, not all; method: immunoSEQ multiplex PCR. This sample yields about 43,000 clones, of which around three quarters are seen a single time; 2.8% belongs to the top ten. The germline V gene has CDR1 SEHNR and CDR2 FQNEAQ (reference sequence). The ends were cut back, 5 bases at V and 6 bases at J, with 17 bases in the middle. This CDR3 contains 14 residues. Each patient relapsed following autologous stem cell transplantation, and prior brentuximab vedotin exposure differed. This sample was included in a study of PD-1 blockade in classical Hodgkin lymphoma. Findings and caveats of the study: By C4D1, CD4+ diversity increased significantly, especially in complete responders.

The specimen was peripheral blood mononuclear cells (PBMCs), collected before the second cycle of nivolumab. The TCR sequence derives from a human donor with classical Hodgkin lymphoma. The V and J genes are TRBV7-9 and TRBJ2-7; the D call may be TRBD1 or TRBD2 (5 bases each). The CDR3 reads CASSTPVGGGEQYF. The CDR3 coding sequence is TGTGCCAGCAGCACCCCTGTCGGTGGGGGCGAGCAGTACTTC.